This entry features one T cell receptor (beta chain) sequence. What it binds is not known. These data originate in a study of T cell repertoires in cytomegalovirus infection. Study in general: The authors used CMV epitopes that were HLA-C-restricted (recently identified) and HLA-B-restricted (well studied). Signatures in public TCR beta sequences pointed to both CMV infection and matching HLA type.

Findings and caveats of the study: Cumulated frequencies of public TCR beta families served to identify carriers of CMV plus the relevant HLA. Ex vivo, HLA-C-restricted CMV-specific TCR beta clonotypes prevailed over the rest of the response.

After removal of 5 bases from V and 1 base from J, the junction contained 8 bases not matched to a gene. The length of the CDR3 is 16 residues. CDR1 and CDR2 (germline): SEHNR, FQNEAQ (reference sequence). One entry per CDR3 protein results from TCRdb running MiXCR on the reads. There are 900,000 to 950,000 distinct CDR3 sequences in the sample; roughly 30% occur only once, and more than 13% lies in the top ten. Sequencing used cultured CD8+ T cells from PBMCs, obtained from culture after CMV antigen stimulation. V and J are TRBV7-9 and TRBJ2-4; the match to TRBD2 covers 7 bases. The origin of this receptor is a human donor in good health (CMV status not recorded). Some clones in this sample may be carry-over from other donors' samples. CDR3 residues: CASSLYGGDAKNIQYF. CDR3 in DNA: TGTGCCAGCAGCCTGTATGGGGGGGACGCCAAAAACATTCAGTACTTC.